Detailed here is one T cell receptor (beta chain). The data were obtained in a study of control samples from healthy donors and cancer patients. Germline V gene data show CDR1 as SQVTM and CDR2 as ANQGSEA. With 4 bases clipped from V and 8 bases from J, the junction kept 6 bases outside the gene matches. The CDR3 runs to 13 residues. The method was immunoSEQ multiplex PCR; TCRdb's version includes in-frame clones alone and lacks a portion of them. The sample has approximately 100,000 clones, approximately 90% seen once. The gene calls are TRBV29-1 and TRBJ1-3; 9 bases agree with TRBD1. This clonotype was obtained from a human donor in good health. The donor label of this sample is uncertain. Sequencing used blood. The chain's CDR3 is CSVVETGGDTIYF. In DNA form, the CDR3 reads TGCAGCGTTGTGGAGACAGGGGGGGACACCATATATTTT.